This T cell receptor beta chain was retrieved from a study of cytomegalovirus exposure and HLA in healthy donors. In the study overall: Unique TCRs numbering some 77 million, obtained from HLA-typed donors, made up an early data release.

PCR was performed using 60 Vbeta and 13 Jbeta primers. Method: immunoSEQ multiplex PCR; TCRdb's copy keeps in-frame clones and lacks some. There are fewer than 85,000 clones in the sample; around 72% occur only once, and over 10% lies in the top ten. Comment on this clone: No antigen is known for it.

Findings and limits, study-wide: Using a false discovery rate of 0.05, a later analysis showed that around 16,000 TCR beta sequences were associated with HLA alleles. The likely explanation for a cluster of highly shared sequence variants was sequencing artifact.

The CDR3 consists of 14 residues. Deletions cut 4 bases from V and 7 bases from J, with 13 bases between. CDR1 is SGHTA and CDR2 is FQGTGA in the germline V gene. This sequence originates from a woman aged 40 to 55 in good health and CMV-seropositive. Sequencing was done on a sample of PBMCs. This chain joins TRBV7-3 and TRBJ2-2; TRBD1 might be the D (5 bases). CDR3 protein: CASSSPGLGGELFF. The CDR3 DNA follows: TGTGCCAGCAGCTCCCCAGGGCTAGGCGGGGAGCTGTTTTTT.